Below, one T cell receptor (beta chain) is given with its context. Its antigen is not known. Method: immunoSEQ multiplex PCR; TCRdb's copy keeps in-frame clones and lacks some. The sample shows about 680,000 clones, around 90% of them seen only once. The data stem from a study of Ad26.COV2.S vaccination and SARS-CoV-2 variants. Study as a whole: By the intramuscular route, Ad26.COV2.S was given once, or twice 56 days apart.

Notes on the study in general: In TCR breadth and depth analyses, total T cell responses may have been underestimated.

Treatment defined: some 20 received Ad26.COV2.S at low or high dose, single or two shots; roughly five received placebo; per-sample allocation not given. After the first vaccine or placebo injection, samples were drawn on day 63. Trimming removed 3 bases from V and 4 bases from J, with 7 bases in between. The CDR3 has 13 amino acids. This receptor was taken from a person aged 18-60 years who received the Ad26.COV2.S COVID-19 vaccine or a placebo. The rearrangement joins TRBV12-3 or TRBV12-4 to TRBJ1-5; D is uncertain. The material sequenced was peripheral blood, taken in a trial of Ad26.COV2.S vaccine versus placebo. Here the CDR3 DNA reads TGTGCCAGCAGTTTTACACCGAATCAGCCCCAGCATTTT. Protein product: CASSFTPNQPQHF.